One sample yielded the 16 T cell receptor beta chains listed below, sequenced in a study of shared clonotypes between healthy human individuals. Assay used: immunoSEQ multiplex PCR; TCRdb lists only in-frame clones, some missing. Of approximately 1.9 million clones in the sample, 80% to 95% were seen once. The naive CD8 population came from CD45RO-negative cells selected for CCR7, without terminally differentiated effector memory CD45RA+ cells. Specimen: naive CD8+ T cells from PBMCs. These receptors originate from a man aged 18 to 30 in good health. Some clones in this sample may be carry-over from other donors' samples.

Details on this clone: The sample contains more than one DNA sequence encoding this CDR3. This sequence joins TRBV27 and TRBJ2-7; possibly TRBD1 or TRBD2 for D (6 bases each). V was shortened by 3 bases and J by 7 bases, with 13 bases between the two germline ends. The CDR3 is made up of 13 amino acids. Germline lookup yields CDR1 MNHEY and CDR2 SMNVEV (reference sequence). Written as DNA, the CDR3 is TGTGCCAGCAGTTTCCCGGGGGCAGGGGAGCAGTACTTC. Translation gives CASSFPGAGEQYF.

The chain uses TRBV9 and TRBJ1-1; no clear D gene. V lost 0 bases and J 7 bases, leaving 10 bases between the germline ends. Germline-derived CDR1 and CDR2 are SGDLS and YYNGEE. This CDR3 spans 13 amino acids. CDR3 region: CASSVAPAIEAFF. In DNA, the CDR3 is TGTGCCAGCAGCGTAGCCCCAGCCATTGAAGCTTTCTTT.

The chain joins TRBV4-1 to TRBJ2-1; TRBD2 aligns across 9 bases. Germline loops: CDR1 MGHRA, CDR2 YSYEKL. CDR3 length equals 17 residues. Trimming cost V 4 bases and J 8 bases; bases outside gene matches: 15. CDR3 sequence: CASSPLVNSGSFDEQFF. DNA for the CDR3: TGCGCCAGCAGCCCCTTGGTTAATAGCGGGAGTTTCGATGAGCAGTTCTTC.

V is TRBV14 and J is TRBJ2-6, with D hard to call. The V end was cut by 6 bases, the J end by 5 bases, with 17 bases between. Germline CDR1 is SGHDN and CDR2 is FVKESK. This CDR3 is 16 amino acids long. The CDR3 nucleotides read TGTGCCAGCAGTCCAAGCTTGGGGTGGAGGGCCAACGTCCTGACTTTC. It translates to CASSPSLGWRANVLTF.

The chain has TRBV28 and TRBJ2-3; the match to TRBD2 covers 12 bases. Germline CDR1 is MDHEN and CDR2 is SYDVKM. V lost 4 bases to trimming and J lost 3 bases; unmatched junction nucleotides: 8. This CDR3 spans 17 amino acids. The CDR3 DNA sequence: TGTGCCAGCAGTTCCAGGACTAGCGGGATGAGGACAGATACGCAGTATTTT. It encodes CASSSRTSGMRTDTQYF.

V usage is TRBV19 and J usage is TRBJ1-1; possible D gene TRBD1, 5 bases. The V end lost 0 bases, the J end lost 4 bases, and 12 bases lay between the germline ends. This CDR3 contains 15 residues. Germline-derived CDR1 and CDR2 are LNHDA and SQIVND (reference sequence). The CDR3: CASSIDDGGATEAFF. CDR3 nucleotides: TGTGCCAGTAGTATAGACGACGGCGGGGCCACTGAAGCTTTCTTT.

The chain carries TRBV5-4 and TRBJ2-7; D is perhaps TRBD1 (5 bases). The CDR3 loop spans 15 amino acids. V was shortened by 3 bases and J by 0 bases, with 13 bases between the two germline ends. Germline V gives CDR1 SGHNT, CDR2 YYREEE (reference sequence). DNA of the CDR3: TGTGCCAGCAGCTACCATACAGGCAACTCCTACGAGCAGTACTTC. Translated: CASSYHTGNSYEQYF.

The count of this clone is one. The chain recombines TRBV7-2 with TRBJ2-5, with a weak D call TRBD2 (6 bases). With 5 bases removed from V and 4 bases from J, the gap between germline ends came to 14 bases. This CDR3 spans 14 amino acids. Germline V gene sequence: CDR1 SGHTA, CDR2 FQGNSA. The CDR3 DNA reads as TGTGCCAGCAGCGTCGGACTGGGAGGAGAGACCCAGTACTTC. It is translated as CASSVGLGGETQYF.

This chain uses TRBV4-1 with TRBJ1-4, with D possibly being TRBD1 (5 bases). V lost 4 bases and J 0 bases, leaving 18 bases between the germline ends. The germline V gene encodes CDR1 MGHRA and CDR2 YSYEKL. The CDR3 contains 18 residues. CDR3 bases: TGCGCCAGCAGCCGCAATGTAGGGACGCACGCAACTAATGAAAAACTGTTTTTT. Its translation is CASSRNVGTHATNEKLFF.

CDR3 loop: CASSIKLAGGPFNEQFF. CDR3 nucleotide sequence: TGTGCCAGTAGTATAAAACTAGCGGGAGGGCCATTTAATGAGCAGTTCTTC. V and J are TRBV19 and TRBJ2-1, with 13 positions matching TRBD2. The germline CDR1 and CDR2 sequences are LNHDA and SQIVND (reference sequence). V shed 2 bases and J 7 bases; nucleotides not matched to a gene: 8. There are 17 residues in the CDR3.

The rearrangement uses TRBV9 and TRBJ2-7, with D unresolved. V was trimmed by 3 bases and J by 5 bases, leaving 9 bases between them. The CDR3 consists of 12 residues. Per germline, CDR1 SGDLS and CDR2 YYNGEE. The CDR3 sequence: CASSATGDEQYF. The CDR3 coding sequence is TGTGCCAGCAGCGCCACTGGAGACGAGCAGTACTTC.

Turning to this clone: In the same sample, other DNA sequences code for this CDR3. The chain uses TRBV27 and TRBJ2-7; maybe TRBD1 (6 bases). Trimming took 1 base from V and 4 from J, leaving 8 bases between them. CDR1 and CDR2 from the germline V gene are MNHEY and SMNVEV (reference sequence). This CDR3 region has 13 residues. The CDR3 reads CASSLLGGYEQYF. CDR3 bases: TGTGCCAGCAGTTTATTAGGGGGATACGAGCAGTACTTC.

This clone was recorded only once. The gene calls are TRBV10-3 and TRBJ2-1; TRBD2 matches 8 bases. Looked up from germline, CDR1 is ENHRY and CDR2 is SYGVKD. The CDR3 runs 14 residues. V was clipped by 7 bases and J by 9 bases; unmatched bases: 11. The chain's CDR3 is CAITSTREDGEQFF. The CDR3 DNA reads as TGTGCCATCACCTCTACGCGGGAGGACGGTGAGCAGTTCTTC.

This rearrangement joins TRBV7-8 to TRBJ2-7; tentative D call: TRBD2 (7 bases). This CDR3 has 19 residues. Germline V lookup: CDR1 SGHVS, CDR2 FQNEAQ. The germline V and J ends were trimmed by 4 bases and 3 bases, with 28 bases remaining between them. CDR3 loop: CASSWTRAGHHRANYEQYF. In DNA, the CDR3 is TGTGCCAGCAGCTGGACTCGAGCGGGACACCACCGCGCAAACTACGAGCAGTACTTC.

V usage is TRBV5-4 and J usage is TRBJ2-7; 7 nucleotides match TRBD2. Germline V gene data show CDR1 as SGHNT and CDR2 as YYREEE (reference sequence). Germline trimming cut 3 bases from V and 5 bases from J; bases unmatched to any gene: 5. The CDR3 is 13 amino acids. CDR3 amino acids: CASSWGGGNEQYF. In DNA, the CDR3 is TGTGCCAGCAGCTGGGGGGGAGGGAACGAGCAGTACTTC.

The genes are TRBV7-8 and TRBJ1-5; 8 nucleotides align to TRBD1. V dropped 5 bases and J dropped 0; count of bases not matched to a gene: 6. The CDR3 is 16 residues long. The germline V gene has CDR1 SGHVS and CDR2 FQNEAQ. The CDR3, as DNA: TGTGCCAGCAGCCATCACAGGGGGTTTAGCAATCAGCCCCAGCATTTT. Amino acid sequence: CASSHHRGFSNQPQHF.